The 20 T cell receptor beta chains below were found in one sample sequenced in a study of T cells in Graves' hyperthyroidism and ophthalmopathy. Template material for amplifying TCR beta CDR3 regions consisted of RNA transcripts. HTBI primers were employed in a first-round RT-PCR of the TCR CDR3. MiXCR, applied by TCRdb to the multiplex PCR reads, yields one record per CDR3 protein. The repertoire holds hundreds of thousands of distinct CDR3 sequences, 18% seen once, with 16% in the top ten. Sequenced input: blood. The receptors were sampled from a woman aged 45-60 years with Graves' hyperthyroidism that later progressed to Graves' ophthalmopathy.

This clonotype was observed at least ten times. J is TRBJ2-1 and V is TRBV5-1, with 8 bases identical to TRBD1. Germline CDR1 is SGHRS and CDR2 is YFSETQ. CDR3 size: 16 residues. Trimming at V came to 0 bases and at J to 6 bases, leaving 8 bases not matched to a gene. Here the CDR3 reads CASSLDGRGPLNEQFF. CDR3 DNA: TGCGCCAGCAGCTTGGACGGCAGGGGGCCTCTCAATGAGCAGTTCTTC.

Only a few counts were recorded for this clonotype. For the CDR3, the DNA is TGTGCCAGCAGCTTGGAACGGTATAGCACAGATACGCAGTATTTT. This codes for CASSLERYSTDTQYF. This rearrangement joins TRBV7-2 to TRBJ2-3, with unresolved D. Germline CDR1 and CDR2: SGHTA and FQGNSA. The V end was cut by 3 bases, the J end by 0 bases, with 10 bases between. There are 15 residues in the CDR3.

This clonotype has ten or more counts. The rearrangement links TRBV6-5 to TRBJ2-7; D remains unclear. V was shortened by 0 bases and J by 1 base, with 10 bases between the two germline ends. The CDR3 contains 15 residues. Germline values: CDR1 MNHEY, CDR2 SVGAGI. CDR3 in DNA: TGTGCCAGCAGTTACTCGTATCACGAGTCCTACGAGCAGTACTTC. Translating gives CASSYSYHESYEQYF.

A word on this clonotype: At one boundary the junction diverges from the germline segment, which might be a read error. The J gene is TRBJ1-1, the V gene TRBV18; 7 nucleotides agree with TRBD1. The V gene's germline CDR1 is KGHSH and CDR2 LQKENI. CDR3 size: 15 residues. This CDR3 is CASSPLRGQNTEALF. The CDR3 nucleotides read TGTGCCAGCTCACCTTTGAGGGGGCAGAACACTGAAGCTCTCTTT.

At least ten counts were recorded for this clonotype. V is TRBV10-3 and J is TRBJ1-1, with D perhaps matching TRBD1 (5 bases). CDR1 and CDR2 (germline): ENHRY, SYGVKD. With 3 bases removed from V and 0 bases from J, the gap between germline ends came to 8 bases. The CDR3 loop spans 14 amino acids. The CDR3 DNA follows: TGTGCCATCAGTGACCTGACAGTGAACACTGAAGCTTTCTTT. This gives the protein CAISDLTVNTEAFF.

This clonotype was counted a few times. The chain couples TRBV30 to TRBJ1-2, with 7 nucleotides matching TRBD1. This CDR3 region has 13 residues. The junction had 11 bases not matched to a gene; V was cut back by 5 bases and J by 8 bases. CDR1 and CDR2 from the germline V gene are GTSNPN and SVGIG (reference sequence). For the CDR3, the DNA is TGTGCCTGGGGACCAGAGGGGGCGTCGGGCTACACCTTC. It yields the protein CAWGPEGASGYTF.

This clonotype has at least ten counts. This chain connects TRBV2 to TRBJ1-5; D is uncertain. V was shortened by 6 bases and J by 4 bases, with 10 bases between the two germline ends. The CDR3 runs to 13 residues. Germline V gene data show CDR1 as SNHLY and CDR2 as FYNNEI. The CDR3 coding sequence is TGTGCCAGCAGCAGGACGGGTAATCAGCCCCAGCATTTT. Its protein is CASSRTGNQPQHF.

V and J are TRBV11-2 and TRBJ1-1; 8 bases line up with TRBD1. The CDR3 consists of 15 residues. With 5 bases clipped from V and 4 bases from J, the junction kept 9 bases outside the gene matches. Germline V lookup: CDR1 SGHAT, CDR2 FQNNGV. CDR3 residues: CASSATGVKSTEAFF. The CDR3 region has the DNA TGTGCCAGCAGCGCGACAGGGGTGAAGAGCACTGAAGCTTTCTTT.

In its sample, this clonotype was seen many times. The V and J genes are TRBV30 and TRBJ1-1; D unclear. Trimming removed 2 bases from V and 4 bases from J, with 11 bases in between. The CDR3 spans 13 residues. Per germline, CDR1 GTSNPN and CDR2 SVGIG (reference sequence). CDR3 in DNA: TGTGCCTGGAGTCGAGAGTATGGCACTGAAGCTTTCTTT. Its protein is CAWSREYGTEAFF.

This clonotype was seen many times. The V call is TRBV11-2, the J call TRBJ1-1; possibly TRBD1 for D (5 bases). This CDR3 has 15 residues. The germline gives CDR1 SGHAT, CDR2 FQNNGV. Trimming stripped 5 bases from V and 1 base from J, with 14 bases between. CDR3 in amino acids: CASSHPGLQNTEAFF. The CDR3 DNA sequence: TGTGCCAGCAGCCATCCGGGACTCCAGAACACTGAAGCTTTCTTT.

This clonotype was seen many times. The rearrangement links TRBV5-1 to TRBJ1-3, with D hard to call. The ends were cut back, 1 base at V and 2 bases at J, with 10 bases in the middle. Germline-derived CDR1 and CDR2 are SGHRS and YFSETQ. The CDR3 sequence is 15 residues long. The CDR3 reads CASSLYGEAGNTIYF. CDR3 nucleotide sequence: TGCGCCAGCAGCTTGTATGGGGAGGCTGGAAACACCATATATTTT.

The rearrangement links TRBV5-1 to TRBJ2-3; the match to TRBD2 covers 12 bases. V was clipped by 1 base and J by 6 bases; unmatched bases: 6. Germline V gives CDR1 SGHRS, CDR2 YFSETQ. The CDR3 runs to 16 residues. The CDR3 DNA sequence: TGCGCCAGCAGCTTGTCGACTAGCGGGGGTGGGGATACGCAGTATTTT. The encoded protein is CASSLSTSGGGDTQYF. Using reference TRBV5-1 and TRBJ2-3 for the parts outside the CDR3, the full variable domain is KAGVTQTPRYLIKTRGQQVTLSCSPISGHRSVSWYQQTPGQGLQFLFEYFSETQRNKGNFPGRFSGRQFSNSRSEMNVSTLELGDSALYLCASSLSTSGGGDTQYFGPGTRLTVL.

In this sample, this clonotype turned up many times. J is TRBJ2-3 and V is TRBV20-1; 9 bases agree with TRBD2. The CDR3 length is 15 residues. In germline, CDR1 is DFQATT, CDR2 SNEGSKA (reference sequence). The ends lost 6 bases at V and 4 bases at J; junction bases unmatched: 11. CDR3 sequence reads: CSASLAGGGADTQYF. The CDR3 DNA follows: TGCAGTGCCTCCCTGGCGGGGGGGGGCGCAGATACGCAGTATTTT.

The sample holds many counts of this clonotype. V and J are TRBV7-6 and TRBJ2-5; 8 nucleotides line up with TRBD2. The V and J ends lost 3 bases and 5 bases, in that order; junction bases with no gene match: 14. The CDR3 has 17 residues. The germline V gene encodes CDR1 SGHVS and CDR2 FNYEAQ. The CDR3 reads CASSLIDDGGARETQYF. As DNA, the CDR3 is TGTGCCAGCAGCTTGATTGATGACGGGGGGGCCCGTGAGACCCAGTACTTC.

The V call is TRBV11-2, the J call TRBJ2-1; tentative D call: TRBD2 (5 bases). The germline gives CDR1 SGHAT, CDR2 FQNNGV. V dropped 1 base and J dropped 14 bases, with 12 bases sitting between them. This CDR3 region has 12 residues. This CDR3 reads CASSLAGWREFF. CDR3 in DNA: TGTGCCAGCAGCTTAGCGGGCTGGCGGGAGTTCTTC. The entire variable domain, with the rest obtained from reference TRBV11-2 and TRBJ2-1, is as follows: EAGVAQSPRYKIIEKRQSVAFWCNPISGHATLYWYQQILGQGPKLLIQFQNNGVVDDSQLPKDRFSAERLKGVDSTLKIQPAKLEDSAVYLCASSLAGWREFFGPGTRLTVL.

This clonotype occurred many times. The J gene is TRBJ2-1, the V gene TRBV20-1, with 7 nucleotides matching TRBD1. The germline V gene encodes CDR1 DFQATT and CDR2 SNEGSKA (reference sequence). The CDR3 has 12 amino acids. V lost 7 bases to trimming and J lost 8 bases; unmatched junction nucleotides: 8. For the CDR3, the DNA is TGCAGTGTCCAGAGGGACAGTTATGAGCAGTTCTTC. Translation: CSVQRDSYEQFF.

V usage is TRBV2 and J usage is TRBJ2-3; 8 positions agree with TRBD1. V was pared by 8 bases and J by 3 bases, with 7 bases of the junction left unmatched. Per the germline V gene, CDR1 is SNHLY and CDR2 is FYNNEI. CDR3 length: 14 amino acids. This CDR3 reads CASLRDRGTDTQYF. CDR3 nucleotides: TGTGCCAGCTTACGAGACAGGGGTACAGATACGCAGTATTTT.

This clonotype was seen a few times. This chain uses TRBV20-1 with TRBJ1-5; D not certain. The CDR3 has 16 amino acids. V was clipped by 5 bases and J by 2 bases, with 19 bases between them. CDR1 is DFQATT and CDR2 is SNEGSKA in the germline V gene (reference sequence). CDR3 sequence reads: CSAGTRMGRGNQPQHF. CDR3 DNA: TGCAGTGCTGGAACCCGGATGGGGAGGGGCAATCAGCCCCAGCATTTT.

This clonotype has just a few counts. The chain carries TRBV19 and TRBJ1-1; TRBD1 agrees at 11 bases. CDR1 is LNHDA, CDR2 SQIVND, per germline (reference sequence). This CDR3 spans 16 amino acids. Trimming removed 8 bases from V and 4 bases from J; junction bases left unmatched: 12. The CDR3 sequence is CASSSDRGQGSTEAFF. Written as DNA, the CDR3 is TGTGCCAGTTCCTCGGACAGGGGGCAGGGGAGCACTGAAGCTTTCTTT.

As for this clonotype: A much larger clone differs from this one at a single base, so this may be a read error. The gene calls are TRBV3-1 and TRBJ2-3, with 7 bases fitting TRBD2. V lost 1 base and J lost 0; bases outside the gene matches: 10. The germline gives CDR1 LGHDT, CDR2 YNNKEL (reference sequence). The CDR3 consists of 18 residues. CDR3 in amino acids: CASSQGNRLASSTDTQYF. For the CDR3, the DNA is TGTGCCAGCAGCCAAGGGAACCGACTAGCCTCTAGCACAGATACGCAGTATTTT.